The clone carrying this T cell receptor (beta chain) came up a few times. The antigen remains undetermined. The source of the sample is a study of identical twins. Points from the study as a whole: Shared out-of-frame alpha sequences (those common to twins) showed excess low generation probability. A cross-sectional statistical analysis, not follow-up of the same donors, supported the conclusions. For monozygotic twins, models underestimated out-of-frame TCR alpha sharing.

Template switching created a universal primer site, and the cDNA included unique molecular identifiers. TCRdb passed the 5' RACE reads through MiXCR, listing each CDR3 protein once. The top ten hold 0.27% of the sample, which has 1.5 million to 2 million distinct CDR3 sequences, 32% seen once. Germline V gives CDR1 SGHRS, CDR2 YFSETQ. The ends lost 0 bases at V and 2 bases at J; junction bases unmatched: 4. This CDR3 contains 17 residues. The J gene is TRBJ1-4, the V gene TRBV5-1, with 10 bases lining up with TRBD1. Sequencing used cord blood. The TCR comes from a newborn girl in good health. CDR3 in amino acids: CASSLAGTGDTNEKLFF. The CDR3 nucleotides are TGCGCCAGCAGCTTGGCAGGGACAGGGGACACTAATGAAAAACTGTTTTTT.